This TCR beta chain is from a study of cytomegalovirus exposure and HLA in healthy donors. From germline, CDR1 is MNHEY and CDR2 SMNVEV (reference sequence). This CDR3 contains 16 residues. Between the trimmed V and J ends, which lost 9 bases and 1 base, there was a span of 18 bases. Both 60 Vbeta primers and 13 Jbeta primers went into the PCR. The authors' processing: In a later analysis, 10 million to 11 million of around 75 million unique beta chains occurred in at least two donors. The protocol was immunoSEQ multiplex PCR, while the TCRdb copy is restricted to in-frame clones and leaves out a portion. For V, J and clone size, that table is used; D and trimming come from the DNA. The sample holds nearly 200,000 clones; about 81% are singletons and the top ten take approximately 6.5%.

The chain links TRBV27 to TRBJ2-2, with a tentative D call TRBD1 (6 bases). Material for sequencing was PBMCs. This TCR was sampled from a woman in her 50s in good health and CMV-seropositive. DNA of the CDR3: TGTGCCAGGAAACTACACGGACAGAAGAACACCGGGGAGCTGTTTTTT. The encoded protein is CARKLHGQKNTGELFF.